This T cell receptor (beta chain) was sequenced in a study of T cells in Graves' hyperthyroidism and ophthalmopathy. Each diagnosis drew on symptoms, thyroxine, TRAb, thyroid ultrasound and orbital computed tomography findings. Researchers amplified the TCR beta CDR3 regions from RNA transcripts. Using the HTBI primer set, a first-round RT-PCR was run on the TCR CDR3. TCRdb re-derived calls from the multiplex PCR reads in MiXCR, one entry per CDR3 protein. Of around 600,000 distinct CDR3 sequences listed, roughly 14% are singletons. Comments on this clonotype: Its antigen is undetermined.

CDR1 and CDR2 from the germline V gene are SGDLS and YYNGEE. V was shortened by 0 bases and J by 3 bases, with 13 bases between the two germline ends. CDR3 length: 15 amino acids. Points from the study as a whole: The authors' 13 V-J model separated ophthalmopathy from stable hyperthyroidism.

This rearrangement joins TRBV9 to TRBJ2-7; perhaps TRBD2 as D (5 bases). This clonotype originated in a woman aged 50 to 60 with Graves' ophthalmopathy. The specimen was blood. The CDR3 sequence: CASSVGSGEFYEQYF. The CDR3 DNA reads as TGTGCCAGCAGCGTAGGGAGCGGCGAATTCTACGAGCAGTACTTC.